This paragraph reports one T cell receptor (beta chain). These data belong to a study of CD8 T cells in Susac syndrome. An amount of RNA that ranged from roughly 0.5 to 1 ug was reverse transcribed with random hexamers. Coverage of TCR beta CDR3 amplification by immunoSEQ multiplex PCR extended to 54 Vbeta and 13 Jbeta. TCRdb re-analysed the immunoSEQ multiplex PCR reads in MiXCR, keeping a single row per CDR3 protein. The repertoire holds about 290,000 distinct CDR3 sequences, with about 88% as singletons. Negative magnetic isolation gave CD8+ and CD4+ cells; FACS enriched CD8+ TEMRA. In germline, CDR1 is DFQATT, CDR2 SNEGSKA (reference sequence). The CDR3 sequence is 15 residues long. Trimming took off 1 base at V and 0 bases at J, with 12 bases between the two ends.

This chain uses TRBV20-1 with TRBJ2-5; D call uncertain. The receptor's source is a human donor with multiple sclerosis. The sequencing sample was made of CD8+ T cells from PBMCs. The chain's CDR3 is CSARGTAHYQETQYF. CDR3 DNA: TGCAGTGCTAGAGGGACCGCTCACTACCAAGAGACCCAGTACTTC.